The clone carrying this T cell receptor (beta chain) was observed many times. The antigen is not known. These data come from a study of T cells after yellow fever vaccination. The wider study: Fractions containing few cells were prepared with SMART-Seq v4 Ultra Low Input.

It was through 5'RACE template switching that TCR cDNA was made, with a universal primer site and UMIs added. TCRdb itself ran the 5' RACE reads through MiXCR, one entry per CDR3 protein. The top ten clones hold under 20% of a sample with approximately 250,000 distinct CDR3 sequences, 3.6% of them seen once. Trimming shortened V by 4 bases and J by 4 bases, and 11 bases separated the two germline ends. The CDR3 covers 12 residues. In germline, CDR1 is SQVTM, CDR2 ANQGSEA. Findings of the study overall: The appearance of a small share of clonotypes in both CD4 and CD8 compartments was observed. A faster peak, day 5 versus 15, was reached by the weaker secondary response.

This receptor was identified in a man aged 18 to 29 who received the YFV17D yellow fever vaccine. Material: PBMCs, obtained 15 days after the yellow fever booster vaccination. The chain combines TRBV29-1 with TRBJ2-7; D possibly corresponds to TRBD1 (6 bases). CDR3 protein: CSVARGSYEQYF. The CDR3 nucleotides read TGCAGCGTTGCCAGGGGTTCATACGAGCAGTACTTC.